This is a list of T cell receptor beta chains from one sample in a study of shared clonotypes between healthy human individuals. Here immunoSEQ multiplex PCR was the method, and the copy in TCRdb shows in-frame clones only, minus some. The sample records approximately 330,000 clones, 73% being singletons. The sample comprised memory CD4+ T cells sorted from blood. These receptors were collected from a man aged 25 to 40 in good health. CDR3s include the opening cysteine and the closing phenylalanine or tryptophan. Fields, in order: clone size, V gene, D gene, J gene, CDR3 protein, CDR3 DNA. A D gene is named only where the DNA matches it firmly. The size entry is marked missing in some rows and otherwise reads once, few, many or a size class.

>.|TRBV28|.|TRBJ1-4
CASSERKDEKLFF
TGTGCCAGCAGTGAGAGAAAGGATGAAAAACTGTTTTTT
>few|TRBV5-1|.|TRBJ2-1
CASSSLGQLQFF
TGCGCCAGCAGCTCCCTCGGGCAGCTGCAGTTCTTC
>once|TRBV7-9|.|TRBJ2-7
CASSPPARYSYEQYF
TGTGCCAGCAGCCCTCCGGCGCGTTACTCCTACGAGCAGTACTTC
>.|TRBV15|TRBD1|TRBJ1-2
CATSFRTTGVGYTF
TGTGCCACCAGCTTTCGTACGACAGGGGTCGGCTACACCTTC
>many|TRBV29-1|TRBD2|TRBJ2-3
CSVVSSGSSTDTQYF
TGCAGCGTTGTATCTAGCGGATCTAGCACAGATACGCAGTATTTT
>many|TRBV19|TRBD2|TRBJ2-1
CASIGTSGRAGEQFF
TGTGCCAGTATCGGGACTAGCGGGAGGGCCGGTGAGCAGTTCTTC
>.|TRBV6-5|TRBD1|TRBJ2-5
CASSNLDRAETQYF
TGTGCCAGCAGTAACTTGGACAGGGCAGAGACCCAGTACTTC
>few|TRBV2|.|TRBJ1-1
CASSVQGYTEAFF
TGTGCCAGCAGTGTACAGGGTTACACTGAAGCTTTCTTT
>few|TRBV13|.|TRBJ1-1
CASSGKRNTEAFF
TGTGCCAGCAGCGGGAAAAGGAACACTGAAGCTTTCTTT
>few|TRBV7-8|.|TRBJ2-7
CASSLDTFYEQYF
TGTGCCAGCAGCTTAGACACTTTCTACGAGCAGTACTTC
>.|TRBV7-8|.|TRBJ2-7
CASTETRDYEQYF
TGTGCCAGCACCGAGACTAGGGACTACGAGCAGTACTTC
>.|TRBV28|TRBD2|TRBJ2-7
CASRPPIAGRPYEQYF
TGTGCCAGCAGACCTCCAATAGCGGGGCGACCTTACGAGCAGTACTTC
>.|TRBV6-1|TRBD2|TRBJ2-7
CASSRTSDSYEQYF
TGTGCCAGCAGTAGGACTAGCGACTCCTACGAGCAGTACTTC
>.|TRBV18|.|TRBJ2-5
CARSPLGGHNQETQYF
TGTGCCAGGTCACCACTGGGGGGACACAACCAAGAGACCCAGTACTTC
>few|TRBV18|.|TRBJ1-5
CASSPPFSGPTAQPQHF
TGTGCCAGCTCACCACCGTTCTCCGGACCGACCGCCCAGCCCCAGCATTTT
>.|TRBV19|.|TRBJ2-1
CASSLFSRYNEQFF
TGTGCCAGTAGTCTCTTCTCCCGCTACAATGAGCAGTTCTTC
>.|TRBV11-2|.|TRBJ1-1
CASSELIEAFF
TGTGCCAGCAGCGAATTGATTGAAGCTTTCTTT
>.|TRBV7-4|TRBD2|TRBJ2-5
CASSLRGSGGQETQYF
TGTGCCAGCAGCTTAAGGGGTAGCGGGGGGCAAGAGACCCAGTACTTC
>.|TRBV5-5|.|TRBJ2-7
CASSFDSYEQYF
TGTGCCAGCAGCTTTGACTCCTACGAGCAGTACTTC
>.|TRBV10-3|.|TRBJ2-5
CAISELETQYF
TGTGCCATCAGTGAGCTGGAGACCCAGTACTTC
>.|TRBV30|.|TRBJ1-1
CAWSVSSPYSTEAFF
TGTGCCTGGAGTGTTTCTTCCCCTTATAGCACTGAAGCTTTCTTT
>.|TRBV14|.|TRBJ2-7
CASSQVRGVGGSSYEQYF
TGTGCCAGCAGCCAAGTCAGGGGAGTTGGGGGAAGCTCCTACGAGCAGTACTTC
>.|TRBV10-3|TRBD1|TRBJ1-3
CATRTGGNTIYF
TGTGCCACCCGGACAGGTGGAAACACCATATATTTT
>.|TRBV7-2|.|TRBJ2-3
CASSSSPGAVTQYF
TGTGCCAGCAGCTCCTCCCCGGGCGCTGTTACGCAGTATTTT
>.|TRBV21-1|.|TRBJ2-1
CASSKALGGSHEQFF
TGTGCCAGCAGCAAAGCGCTTGGCGGGAGTCATGAGCAGTTCTTC
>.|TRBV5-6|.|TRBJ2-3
CASRSSLYPQYF
TGTGCCAGCAGATCCAGTCTTTACCCGCAGTATTTT
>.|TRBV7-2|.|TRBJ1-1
CASSSWGTTEAFF
TGTGCCAGCAGCTCGTGGGGGACCACTGAAGCTTTCTTT
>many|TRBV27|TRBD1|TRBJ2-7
CASSLSGTGGTNYLRKEQYF
TGTGCCAGCAGTTTATCGGGGACAGGGGGCACAAATTACCTACGAAAGGAGCAGTACTTC
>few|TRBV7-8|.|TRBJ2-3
CASTHTDTQYF
TGTGCCAGCACCCACACAGATACGCAGTATTTT
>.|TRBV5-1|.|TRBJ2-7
CASSLVVGGGQRHEQYF
TGCGCCAGCAGCTTAGTAGTGGGAGGGGGACAGCGACACGAGCAGTACTTC
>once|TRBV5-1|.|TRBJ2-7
CASSRAGAPDEQYF
TGCGCCAGCAGCAGGGCAGGGGCCCCGGACGAGCAGTACTTC